This T cell receptor beta chain was retrieved from a study of Graves' ophthalmopathy and Graves' hyperthyroidism. This clonotype was counted at least ten times. Scientists amplified the TCR beta CDR3 regions from RNA transcripts. RT-PCR with HTBI primers came first, then second-round multiplex PCR. MiXCR, run by TCRdb on the multiplex PCR reads, gives a single entry per CDR3 protein. This repertoire shows around 590,000 distinct CDR3 sequences, approximately 35% found once; its top ten account for about 4.1%. Symptoms, serum thyroxine and TRAb, thyroid ultrasound, and orbital computed tomography formed the diagnostic basis. V lost 1 base and J lost 0, with 9 bases in between. CDR1 is MGHRA and CDR2 is YSYEKL in the germline V gene. The length of the CDR3 is 15 residues.

This rearrangement joins TRBV4-1 to TRBJ1-1, with unresolved D. The sequencing input was peripheral blood or thyroid tissue (not recorded which). The receptor comes from an adult man with Graves' hyperthyroidism. The CDR3 spells CASSQGYGVNTEAFF. CDR3 nucleotides: TGCGCCAGCAGCCAAGGTTATGGGGTGAACACTGAAGCTTTCTTT.